The sequence of this T cell receptor beta chain was determined in a study of T cell changes during pregnancy in multiple sclerosis. The length of the CDR3 is 14 residues. Germline-derived CDR1 and CDR2 are MNHEY and SVGAGI. The J segment lost 6 bases and the V segment lost 2 bases, leaving 5 bases of the junction unmatched. Repertoires were generated with immunoSEQ multiplex PCR, while TCRdb's copy carries only in-frame clones and drops some. This table holds 50,000 to 70,000 clones, around nine tenths found once. The gene calls are TRBV6-5 and TRBJ1-1, with 8 positions matching TRBD1. The specimen comprised peripheral blood, sampled in the second trimester of pregnancy. This sequence originates from a female donor with multiple sclerosis, enrolled in a pregnancy study. The CDR3 region is CASSYRTGRAEAFF. The CDR3 DNA is TGTGCCAGCAGTTACCGGACAGGGAGGGCTGAAGCTTTCTTT.